The 7 T cell receptor beta chains given below trace back to one sample, sequenced in a study of T-cell memory formation after mild COVID-19. One entry per CDR3 protein results from TCRdb running MiXCR on the 5' RACE reads. The table lists about 29,000 distinct CDR3 sequences, less than 15% of them singletons. Source material: PBMCs or a T cell subset sorted from them (not recorded which). Source of these receptors: an adult woman who had mild COVID-19 (a few samples of this study predate the infection). Cell type and time point are not known.

This clonotype was detected many times. J is TRBJ2-1 and V is TRBV10-2; D gene ambiguous. Germline lookup yields CDR1 WSHSY and CDR2 SAAADI. The germline V and J ends were trimmed by 7 bases and 0 bases, with 10 bases remaining between them. CDR3 length: 14 residues. The CDR3 loop reads CASTSDSSYNEQFF. The CDR3 DNA sequence: TGCGCCAGCACGTCCGATAGCTCCTACAATGAGCAGTTCTTC.

This clonotype came up many times. The DNA of the CDR3 is TGCAGTGCTAGGGGGGGTTGGGCCTCGAGTTCGACAGATACGCAGTATTTT. Protein product: CSARGGWASSSTDTQYF. The chain recombines TRBV20-1 with TRBJ2-3, with D maybe TRBD2 (6 bases). V gave up 3 bases and J gave up 3 bases, with 22 bases separating them. This CDR3 spans 17 amino acids. Germline CDR1 DFQATT, CDR2 SNEGSKA (reference sequence).

This clonotype was seen repeatedly, ten times or more. V gene TRBV24-1 combines with J gene TRBJ2-3, with D hard to call. V dropped 2 bases and J dropped 7 bases, with 18 bases sitting between them. CDR1 KGHDR and CDR2 SFDVKD come from the germline V gene. This CDR3 region has 16 residues. CDR3 sequence (DNA): TGTGCCACCAGTGATTCTTCAGGTCCGGTGAGGAATACGCAGTATTTT. Translation gives CATSDSSGPVRNTQYF.

There are many counts of this clonotype. V is TRBV27 and J is TRBJ1-2, with a tentative D call TRBD1 (5 bases). This CDR3 region has 14 residues. CDR1 MNHEY and CDR2 SMNVEV come from the germline V gene (reference sequence). Trimming took 4 bases from V and 4 from J, leaving 13 bases between them. The CDR3 DNA follows: TGTGCCAGCAGTTCCCCGGGGCCGCCCTATGGCTACACCTTC. This gives the protein CASSSPGPPYGYTF.

Ten or more counts support this clonotype. This chain uses TRBV7-9 with TRBJ2-5, with a weak D call TRBD1 (6 bases). V lost 6 bases and J lost 6, with 14 bases in between. The CDR3 is 13 residues long. In germline, CDR1 is SEHNR, CDR2 FQNEAQ (reference sequence). The CDR3 sequence is CASRVQGFQTQYF. CDR3 nucleotides: TGTGCCAGCAGGGTACAGGGCTTCCAGACCCAGTACTTC.

This clonotype has at least ten counts. V is TRBV7-8 and J is TRBJ1-1, with no clear D. CDR1 is SGHVS and CDR2 is FQNEAQ in the germline V gene. V lost 1 base to trimming and J lost 11 bases, with 14 bases between them. The CDR3 contains 13 residues. The CDR3 bases are TGTGCCAGCAGCTTAGAGTATCAACACCGCGCTTTCTTT. This sequence encodes CASSLEYQHRAFF.

This clonotype was recorded at least ten times. V is TRBV9 and J is TRBJ2-1, with D possibly matching TRBD1 (6 bases). The CDR3 is 15 amino acids. Trimming removed 3 bases from V and 8 bases from J, with 18 bases in between. Germline V lookup: CDR1 SGDLS, CDR2 YYNGEE. CDR3 sequence reads: CASSEGVTYGDEQFF. CDR3 sequence (DNA): TGTGCCAGCAGCGAGGGGGTTACCTATGGGGATGAGCAGTTCTTC.